The 10 T cell receptor beta chains in this list originate from one sample, sequenced in a study of T-cell reconstitution after alpha-beta-depleted transplantation in children. The TCRbeta library was prepared with unique molecular identifiers. TCRdb called the PCR reads again in MiXCR, with one record for every CDR3 protein. The table lists around 410,000 distinct CDR3 sequences, approximately 11% of them singletons. The specimen comprised PBMCs from the stem cell graft donor, sampled from the stem cell graft. These receptors were taken from a human donor who donated a stem cell graft to a child with acute myeloid leukemia.

The sample holds a few counts of this clonotype. V and J are TRBV20-1 and TRBJ2-6; D gene uncertain. Between the trimmed V and J ends, which lost 1 base and 0 bases, there was a span of 4 bases. Germline CDR1 is DFQATT and CDR2 is SNEGSKA (reference sequence). The CDR3 length is 14 residues. The CDR3 reads CSARGSSGANVLTF. The CDR3 bases are TGCAGTGCTAGAGGGAGCTCTGGGGCCAACGTCCTGACTTTC.

V usage is TRBV4-1 and J usage is TRBJ1-3; the D gene is possibly TRBD1 (5 bases). This CDR3 comprises 13 residues. Trimming stripped 1 base from V and 8 bases from J, with 9 bases between. CDR1 MGHRA and CDR2 YSYEKL come from the germline V gene. The CDR3 DNA reads as TGCGCCAGCAGCCAAGGACAGAGGGACACCATATATTTT. Translated: CASSQGQRDTIYF.

This clonotype was observed many times. V usage is TRBV20-1 and J usage is TRBJ2-3; a weak D match, TRBD1 (6 bases). With 6 bases removed from V and 13 bases from J, the gap between germline ends came to 20 bases. In germline, CDR1 is DFQATT, CDR2 SNEGSKA (reference sequence). CDR3 length: 12 amino acids. The CDR3 is CSARLGYQGKYF. The DNA for the CDR3 is TGCAGTGCGAGATTGGGTTATCAGGGGAAGTATTTT.

This clonotype was seen only a few times. The rearrangement joins TRBV20-1 to TRBJ2-7, with 10 bases lining up with TRBD1. Germline CDR1 is DFQATT and CDR2 is SNEGSKA (reference sequence). The CDR3 sequence is 14 residues long. J was trimmed by 6 bases and V by 6 bases; bases with no gene match: 11. The CDR3 nucleotides are TGCAGTGCCCCTCCCCGGGACAGGGGATCCGAGCAGTACTTC. Translated, it gives CSAPPRDRGSEQYF.

This clonotype was seen more than once but under ten times. The chain is built from TRBV2 and TRBJ2-5; D not certain. The CDR3 consists of 14 residues. The ends were cut back, 5 bases at V and 4 bases at J, with 14 bases in the middle. In germline, CDR1 is SNHLY, CDR2 FYNNEI. CDR3 sequence: CASSRSPVGETQYF. The DNA of the CDR3 is TGTGCCAGCAGTCGTAGTCCGGTGGGAGAGACCCAGTACTTC.

This clonotype has a count of ten or more. This chain links TRBV10-3 with TRBJ2-1, with a possible D match to TRBD1 (6 bases). The CDR3 is 15 residues long. V gave up 3 bases and J gave up 2 bases, with 11 bases separating them. Germline V gene sequence: CDR1 ENHRY, CDR2 SYGVKD. Written as DNA, the CDR3 is TGTGCCATCAGTGACCTCAGGGGTACCTACAATGAGCAGTTCTTC. Protein sequence: CAISDLRGTYNEQFF.

Comment on this clonotype: One end of the junction fails to match germline, which may point to a read error. This chain uses TRBV27 with TRBJ2-3, with 8 bases fitting TRBD1. The germline V gene encodes CDR1 MNHEY and CDR2 SMNVEV (reference sequence). The CDR3 loop spans 17 amino acids. CDR3 bases: TGTGCCAGCAGTTTATTAGGGACAGGCAGGGTAGAAGATACGCATTATTTT. Residues: CASSLLGTGRVEDTHYF.

The V call is TRBV5-1, the J call TRBJ2-1; 12 nucleotides agree with TRBD1. CDR3 length equals 16 residues. V shed 4 bases and J 8 bases; nucleotides not matched to a gene: 10. CDR1 and CDR2 from the germline V gene are SGHRS and YFSETQ. The CDR3 DNA sequence: TGCGCCAGCAGCCCACTCGGGGACAGGGGGCGACATGAGCAGTTCTTC. Translating it yields CASSPLGDRGRHEQFF.

V gene TRBV9 combines with J gene TRBJ1-1; TRBD1 matches 7 bases. The CDR3 has 15 amino acids. Germline V gene data show CDR1 as SGDLS and CDR2 as YYNGEE. The junction had 7 bases not matched to a gene; V was cut back by 4 bases and J by 1 base. The CDR3 loop reads CASSPTGQQNTEAFF. The CDR3 DNA reads TGTGCCAGCAGCCCCACGGGACAGCAGAACACTGAAGCTTTCTTT.

In this sample, this clonotype turned up a few times. The gene calls are TRBV5-6 and TRBJ2-7; 8 positions agree with TRBD1. Trimming took 2 bases from V and 5 from J; bases not matched to a gene: 6. Germline CDR1 is SGHDT and CDR2 is YYEEEE. This CDR3 comprises 14 residues. CDR3 sequence: CASSFFRTGNEQYF. CDR3 DNA sequence: TGTGCCAGCAGCTTTTTCCGGACAGGGAACGAGCAGTACTTC.